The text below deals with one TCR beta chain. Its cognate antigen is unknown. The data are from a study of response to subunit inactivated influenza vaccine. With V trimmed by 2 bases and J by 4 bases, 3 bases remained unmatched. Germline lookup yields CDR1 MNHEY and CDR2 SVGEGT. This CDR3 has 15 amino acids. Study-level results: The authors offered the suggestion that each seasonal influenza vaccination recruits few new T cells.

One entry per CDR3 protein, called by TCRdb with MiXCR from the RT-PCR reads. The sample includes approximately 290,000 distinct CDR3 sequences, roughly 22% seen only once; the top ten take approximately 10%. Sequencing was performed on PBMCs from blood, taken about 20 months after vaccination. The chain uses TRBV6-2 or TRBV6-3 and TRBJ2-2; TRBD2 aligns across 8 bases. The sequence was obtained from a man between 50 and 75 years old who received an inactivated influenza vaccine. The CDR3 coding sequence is TGTGCCAGCAGTTACCCACTAGCGGCCACCGGGGAGCTGTTTTTT. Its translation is CASSYPLAATGELFF.